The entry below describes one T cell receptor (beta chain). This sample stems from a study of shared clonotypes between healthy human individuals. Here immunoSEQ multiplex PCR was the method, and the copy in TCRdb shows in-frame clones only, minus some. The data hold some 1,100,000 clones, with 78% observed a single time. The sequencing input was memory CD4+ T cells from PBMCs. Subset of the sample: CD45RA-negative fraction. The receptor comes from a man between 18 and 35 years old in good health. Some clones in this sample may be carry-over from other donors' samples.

DNA of the CDR3: TGCGCCAGCAGCTATCCGGGGGCGCGAACTGAAGCTTTCTTT. Its protein product is CASSYPGARTEAFF. This chain uses TRBV4-1 with TRBJ1-1; a weak D match, TRBD1 (6 bases). From germline, CDR1 is MGHRA and CDR2 YSYEKL. The CDR3 is 14 amino acids. Trimming stripped 5 bases from V and 5 bases from J, with 15 bases between.